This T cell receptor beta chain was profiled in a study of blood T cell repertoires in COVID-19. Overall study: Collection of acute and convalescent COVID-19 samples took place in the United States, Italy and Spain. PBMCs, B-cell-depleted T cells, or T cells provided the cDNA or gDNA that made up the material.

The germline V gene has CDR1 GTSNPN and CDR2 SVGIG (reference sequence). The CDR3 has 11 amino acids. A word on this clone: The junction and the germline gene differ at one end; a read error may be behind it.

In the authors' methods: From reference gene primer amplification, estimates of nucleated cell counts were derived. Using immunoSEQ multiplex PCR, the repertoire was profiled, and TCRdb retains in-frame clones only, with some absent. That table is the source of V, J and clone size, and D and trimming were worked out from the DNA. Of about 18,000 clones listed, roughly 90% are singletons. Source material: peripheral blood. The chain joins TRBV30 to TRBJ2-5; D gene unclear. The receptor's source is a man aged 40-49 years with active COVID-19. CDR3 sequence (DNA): TGCGCGAACAGCTACCAAGAGACCCAGTACTTC. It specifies CANSYQETQYF.